One and the same sample provided the 32 T cell receptor beta chains below, sequenced in a study of T cell repertoires in cytomegalovirus infection. Each CDR3 protein gets one entry after TCRdb re-called the reads with MiXCR. Of 200,000 to 300,000 distinct CDR3 sequences listed, 12% are singletons. The sample consisted of PBMCs. The receptors come from a human donor in good health (CMV status not recorded). Some clones in this sample may be carry-over from other donors' samples.

About this clonotype itself: This may be a read error, as it is one base from a much larger clone. This is likely a read error, given that the CDR3 carries no conserved phenylalanine or tryptophan at its end. The chain combines TRBV28 with TRBJ2-6, with TRBD1 as a possible D gene (5 bases). Looked up from germline, CDR1 is MDHEN and CDR2 is SYDVKM. The V end lost 3 bases, the J end lost 0 bases, and 12 bases lay between the germline ends. The CDR3 totals 17 residues. CDR3 nucleotides: TGTGCCAGCAGTTTCCAGGGCGATCTCTCTGGGGCCAACGTCCTGACTTCC. Translated: CASSFQGDLSGANVLTS.

This clonotype was counted many times. V gene TRBV7-2 combines with J gene TRBJ2-7, with 9 bases aligning to TRBD2. CDR1 and CDR2 from the germline V gene are SGHTA and FQGNSA. The junction had 3 bases not matched to a gene; V was cut back by 3 bases and J by 3 bases. The length of the CDR3 is 14 residues. The CDR3 DNA reads TGTGCCAGCAGCTTGGCGGGGGGGGACTACGAGCAGTACTTC. Its translation is CASSLAGGDYEQYF.

This clonotype was seen many times. CDR3 region: CASSFAPSLYEQYF. The CDR3 DNA reads TGTGCCAGCAGCTTCGCTCCGAGCCTCTACGAGCAGTACTTC. The V gene is TRBV7-2, the J gene TRBJ2-7; D is unresolved. V dropped 3 bases and J dropped 3 bases, with 12 bases sitting between them. CDR1 and CDR2 from the germline V gene are SGHTA and FQGNSA. The CDR3 totals 14 residues.

This clonotype was counted many times. The genes are TRBV7-2 and TRBJ2-5; TRBD2 might be the D (5 bases). The CDR3 sequence is 14 residues long. Germline V gene data show CDR1 as SGHTA and CDR2 as FQGNSA. V shed 2 bases and J shed 4 bases, with 11 bases lying between them. The CDR3 sequence is CASSLPGGSETQYF. CDR3 nucleotide sequence: TGTGCCAGCAGCTTACCCGGCGGGTCAGAGACCCAGTACTTC. The variable domain in full, with the rest retrieved from reference TRBV7-2 and TRBJ2-5, is GAGVSQSPSNKVTEKGKDVELRCDPISGHTALYWYRQSLGQGLEFLIYFQGNSAPDKSGLPSDRFSAERTGGSVSTLTIQRTQQEDSAVYLCASSLPGGSETQYFGPGTRLLVL.

V usage is TRBV12-5 and J usage is TRBJ1-5; D remains ambiguous. From germline, CDR1 is LGHNT and CDR2 FRNRAP. The CDR3 loop spans 14 amino acids. The V end was cut by 6 bases, the J end by 2 bases, with 11 bases between. The CDR3 region has the DNA TGTGCTAGTGGCACACCCGCTGGCAATCAGCCCCAGCATTTT. It is translated as CASGTPAGNQPQHF.

This clonotype was counted many times. The rearrangement links TRBV7-2 to TRBJ1-5; tentatively, D is TRBD1 (5 bases). From germline, CDR1 is SGHTA and CDR2 FQGNSA. This CDR3 is 16 amino acids long. The V and J ends lost 5 bases and 2 bases respectively, with 16 bases between them. CDR3 region: CASSTGVQGGNQPQHF. In DNA form, the CDR3 reads TGTGCCAGCAGCACCGGGGTTCAGGGAGGCAATCAGCCCCAGCATTTT. Together with reference TRBV7-2 and TRBJ1-5, the CDR3 gives the full variable domain: GAGVSQSPSNKVTEKGKDVELRCDPISGHTALYWYRQSLGQGLEFLIYFQGNSAPDKSGLPSDRFSAERTGGSVSTLTIQRTQQEDSAVYLCASSTGVQGGNQPQHFGDGTRLSIL.

This clonotype was found many times. The CDR3 nucleotides are TGTGCCAGCAGTTTATCTGGACAGGGCGGCAATGAGCAGTTCTTC. Amino acid sequence: CASSLSGQGGNEQFF. The chain uses TRBV28 and TRBJ2-1; 8 bases are shared with TRBD1. From germline, CDR1 is MDHEN and CDR2 SYDVKM. The length of the CDR3 is 15 residues. The trim removed 1 base at V and 6 bases at J, leaving 5 bases unmatched.

The table lists this clonotype with many counts. The rearrangement links TRBV5-6 to TRBJ1-1; TRBD1 might be the D (5 bases). The V gene lost 6 bases and the J gene lost 0 bases, with 9 bases spanning the gap. CDR1 is SGHDT and CDR2 is YYEEEE in the germline V gene. The CDR3 has 13 amino acids. The CDR3, as DNA: TGTGCCAGCACCATGACAGTGAACACTGAAGCTTTCTTT. Protein sequence: CASTMTVNTEAFF.

This clonotype has a count of ten or more. This chain joins TRBV10-3 and TRBJ1-1, with D perhaps TRBD1 (5 bases). This CDR3 spans 11 amino acids. Germline assignment: CDR1 ENHRY and CDR2 SYGVKD. The ends were cut back, 7 bases at V and 6 bases at J, with 9 bases in the middle. As DNA, the CDR3 is TGTGCCATCACTGGGGGAGCTGAAGCTTTCTTT. It yields the protein CAITGGAEAFF.

This clonotype was seen a handful of times. The CDR3 coding sequence is TGTGCCAGCAGTTGGGGGCTTGCGGTAGAGAACACTGAAGCTTTCTTT. Protein sequence: CASSWGLAVENTEAFF. V is TRBV6-5 and J is TRBJ1-1; TRBD1 might be the D (6 bases). The CDR3 is made up of 16 amino acids. From germline, CDR1 is MNHEY and CDR2 SVGAGI. Trimming took 4 bases from V and 1 from J, leaving 16 bases between them.

This clonotype has at least ten counts. This rearrangement joins TRBV10-3 to TRBJ2-7; D may be TRBD1 or TRBD2 (5 bases each). Trimming removed 2 bases at V and 6 bases at J, with 11 bases between. This CDR3 has 13 amino acids. Germline V gene data show CDR1 as ENHRY and CDR2 as SYGVKD. As DNA, the CDR3 is TGTGCCATCAGTGAGGGGGGTTCAGGCGAGCAGTACTTC. Translating it yields CAISEGGSGEQYF.

This clonotype was seen many times. The chain carries TRBV15 and TRBJ2-2, with D maybe TRBD2 (5 bases). This CDR3 is 14 amino acids long. The germline V gene has CDR1 LNHNV and CDR2 YYDKDF (reference sequence). V lost 0 bases and J 6 bases, leaving 8 bases between the germline ends. This CDR3 is CATSRDNGAGELFF. In DNA form, the CDR3 reads TGTGCCACCAGCAGAGATAACGGGGCCGGGGAGCTGTTTTTT.

This clonotype was found many times. This rearrangement joins TRBV7-2 to TRBJ2-7; tentatively, D is TRBD1 or TRBD2 (5 bases each). Germline lookup yields CDR1 SGHTA and CDR2 FQGNSA. V was pared by 5 bases and J by 0 bases, with 11 bases between. This CDR3 region has 14 residues. CDR3: CASSPRDGSYEQYF. CDR3 nucleotide sequence: TGTGCCAGCAGCCCTAGGGACGGCTCCTACGAGCAGTACTTC.

The V call is TRBV20-1, the J call TRBJ2-1, with 13 bases fitting TRBD2. The CDR3 spans 13 residues. Per the germline V gene, CDR1 is DFQATT and CDR2 is SNEGSKA (reference sequence). The J segment lost 9 bases and the V segment lost 4 bases, leaving 3 bases of the junction unmatched. CDR3 in DNA: TGCAGTGCTACGGGACTAGCGGGAACTGAGCAGTTCTTC. Protein sequence: CSATGLAGTEQFF.

In its sample, this clonotype was seen many times. The chain has TRBV2 and TRBJ2-5; TRBD1 is a possible D gene (5 bases). This CDR3 region has 14 residues. Germline V gene data show CDR1 as SNHLY and CDR2 as FYNNEI. V gave up 2 bases and J gave up 1 base, with 8 bases separating them. DNA of the CDR3: TGTGCCAGCAGTGAACAGGGATTCCAAGAGACCCAGTACTTC. Amino acids: CASSEQGFQETQYF.

Ten or more counts support this clonotype. The CDR3 bases are TGTGCCAGCAGCCCCCGACTAGCGGGAGGGGGCCCTAGCACAGATACGCAGTATTTT. Amino acids: CASSPRLAGGGPSTDTQYF. The chain joins TRBV9 to TRBJ2-3, with 14 bases fitting TRBD2. The J segment lost 0 bases and the V segment lost 4 bases, leaving 10 bases of the junction unmatched. CDR3 length equals 19 residues. Germline V gives CDR1 SGDLS, CDR2 YYNGEE.

The chain recombines TRBV5-6 with TRBJ1-6; 8 bases match TRBD1. The CDR3 spans 18 residues. Germline CDR1 SGHDT, CDR2 YYEEEE. V shed 1 base and J 0 bases; nucleotides not matched to a gene: 6. CDR3 nucleotides: TGTGCCAGCAGCTTGCGTCAGGGGGCTAGCTCCTATAATTCACCCCTCCACTTT. Translating gives CASSLRQGASSYNSPLHF.

This clonotype was found many times. J is TRBJ1-5 and V is TRBV7-2; unclear D gene. The germline V gene has CDR1 SGHTA and CDR2 FQGNSA. The V gene lost 3 bases and the J gene lost 1 base, with 10 bases spanning the gap. This CDR3 is 15 amino acids long. Here the CDR3 reads CASSLMTVSNQPQHF. In DNA, the CDR3 is TGTGCCAGCAGCTTGATGACGGTGAGCAATCAGCCCCAGCATTTT.

This clonotype came up many times. The chain uses TRBV12-5 and TRBJ2-6; 8 nucleotides line up with TRBD1. This CDR3 is 20 amino acids long. The ends lost 5 bases at V and 0 bases at J; junction bases unmatched: 15. Germline V gene sequence: CDR1 LGHNT, CDR2 FRNRAP. CDR3 sequence (DNA): TGTGCTAGTGGTACCCACCTTGGACAGGGCCAGGGCTCTGGGGCCAACGTCCTGACTTTC. Amino acid sequence: CASGTHLGQGQGSGANVLTF.

This clonotype was counted ten times or more. The CDR3 loop reads CASSLGGQPRNSPLHF. The CDR3 DNA reads as TGTGCCAGCAGTTTGGGGGGCCAACCAAGGAATTCACCCCTCCACTTT. The chain carries TRBV28 and TRBJ1-6, with a tentative D call TRBD1 (6 bases). The length of the CDR3 is 16 residues. CDR1 MDHEN and CDR2 SYDVKM come from the germline V gene. V was cut by 3 bases and J by 7 bases, with 16 bases left in between.

The chain recombines TRBV4-1 with TRBJ2-2; 7 bases match TRBD1. Germline V gene sequence: CDR1 MGHRA, CDR2 YSYEKL. Germline trimming cut 6 bases from V and 1 base from J; bases unmatched to any gene: 5. The CDR3 loop spans 15 amino acids. This CDR3 is CASSRQGQNTGELFF. In DNA form, the CDR3 reads TGCGCCAGCAGTCGACAGGGACAGAACACCGGGGAGCTGTTTTTT.

The chain combines TRBV7-9 with TRBJ2-3, with D uncertain. V dropped 4 bases and J dropped 2 bases, with 19 bases sitting between them. Germline CDR1 is SEHNR and CDR2 is FQNEAQ (reference sequence). There are 17 residues in the CDR3. CDR3 coding DNA: TGTGCCAGCAGCTCCCCCGGAGTGGGGTGGACCACAGATACGCAGTATTTT. Encoded protein: CASSSPGVGWTTDTQYF. Based on the CDR3 plus reference TRBV7-9 and TRBJ2-3, the full variable domain is DTGVSQNPRHKITKRGQNVTFRCDPISEHNRLYWYRQTLGQGPEFLTYFQNEAQLEKSRLLSDRFSAERPKGSFSTLEIQRTEQGDSAMYLCASSSPGVGWTTDTQYFGPGTRLTVL.

The chain links TRBV20-1 to TRBJ2-7, with 10 bases identical to TRBD1. V gave up 6 bases and J gave up 3 bases; unmatched junction bases: 11. The CDR3 runs to 15 residues. In germline, CDR1 is DFQATT, CDR2 SNEGSKA (reference sequence). The CDR3 DNA reads TGCAGTGCCCACCCAAAGGGGACAGGGGTCTACGAGCAGTACTTC. Its protein is CSAHPKGTGVYEQYF.

This clonotype was seen repeatedly, ten times or more. The V call is TRBV5-4, the J call TRBJ1-6; 9 nucleotides line up with TRBD1. CDR1 is SGHNT and CDR2 is YYREEE in the germline V gene (reference sequence). CDR3 length: 15 residues. Unmatched junction bases numbered 7, after V lost 4 bases and J lost 8 bases. The CDR3 DNA follows: TGTGCCAGCAGCGGTGGACAGGGGACGGATTCACCCCTCCACTTT. Amino acid sequence: CASSGGQGTDSPLHF.

This clonotype has a count of ten or more. J is TRBJ1-1 and V is TRBV7-2; 12 bases are a match to TRBD1. The V and J ends lost 5 bases and 5 bases, in that order; junction bases with no gene match: 9. The CDR3 spans 16 residues. CDR1 and CDR2 from the germline V gene are SGHTA and FQGNSA. CDR3 bases: TGTGCCAGCAGCCACCGGGACAGGGGGCCAAGGACTGAAGCTTTCTTT. Translation gives CASSHRDRGPRTEAFF.

Many counts were recorded for this clonotype. This chain connects TRBV11-2 to TRBJ2-7; 7 nucleotides agree with TRBD1. Per germline, CDR1 SGHAT and CDR2 FQNNGV. The CDR3 covers 14 residues. The V and J ends lost 2 bases and 3 bases, in that order; junction bases with no gene match: 4. CDR3 nucleotide sequence: TGTGCCAGCAGCTTATGGGACAGCAACTACGAGCAGTACTTC. Encoded protein: CASSLWDSNYEQYF.

This clonotype was picked up many times. The gene calls are TRBV7-2 and TRBJ2-5; D is perhaps TRBD1 (6 bases). Per the germline V gene, CDR1 is SGHTA and CDR2 is FQGNSA. This CDR3 has 17 amino acids. With 5 bases removed from V and 0 bases from J, the gap between germline ends came to 19 bases. The CDR3 region is CASSLGDRQVYQETQYF. CDR3 DNA: TGTGCCAGCAGCCTAGGGGACCGACAGGTGTACCAAGAGACCCAGTACTTC. Supplemented by reference TRBV7-2 and TRBJ2-5, the full variable domain reads GAGVSQSPSNKVTEKGKDVELRCDPISGHTALYWYRQSLGQGLEFLIYFQGNSAPDKSGLPSDRFSAERTGGSVSTLTIQRTQQEDSAVYLCASSLGDRQVYQETQYFGPGTRLLVL.

This clonotype was detected ten times or more. The rearrangement joins TRBV6-2 or TRBV6-3 to TRBJ2-1; D is perhaps TRBD2 (5 bases). CDR3 length: 14 residues. V lost 2 bases and J 6 bases, leaving 11 bases between the germline ends. Germline CDR1 MNHEY, CDR2 SVGEGT. DNA for the CDR3: TGTGCCAGCAGTTACGCCGGAGGACCCAATGAGCAGTTCTTC. Translated, it gives CASSYAGGPNEQFF.

CDR3 amino acids: CASSISARESNEQFF. The CDR3 bases are TGTGCCAGTAGTATATCAGCCCGAGAGTCCAATGAGCAGTTCTTC. V gene TRBV19 combines with J gene TRBJ2-1, with unresolved D. Per the germline V gene, CDR1 is LNHDA and CDR2 is SQIVND (reference sequence). V was clipped by 2 bases and J by 6 bases, with 14 bases between them. The CDR3 runs to 15 residues. The full variable domain, completed using reference TRBV19 and TRBJ2-1, is DGGITQSPKYLFRKEGQNVTLSCEQNLNHDAMYWYRQDPGQGLRLIYYSQIVNDFQKGDIAEGYSVSREKKESFPLTVTSAQKNPTAFYLCASSISARESNEQFFGPGTRLTVL.

Ten or more counts support this clonotype. The chain employs TRBV28 and TRBJ1-1; D remains unclear. Germline assignment: CDR1 MDHEN and CDR2 SYDVKM. V gave up 2 bases and J gave up 10 bases, with 8 bases separating them. The CDR3 runs to 11 residues. The CDR3 bases are TGTGCCAGCAGTTTACAGGAGGTAGCTTTCTTT. Translated, it gives CASSLQEVAFF.

The V call is TRBV5-5, the J call TRBJ2-7; 10 positions match TRBD2. CDR1 SGHKS and CDR2 YYEKEE come from the germline V gene (reference sequence). With 6 bases clipped from V and 6 bases from J, the junction kept 18 bases outside the gene matches. The CDR3 is 17 residues long. CDR3 DNA: TGTGCCAGCACTTTGGACAGGGTACTAGCGGGGACGGGCGAGCAGTACTTC. Its translation: CASTLDRVLAGTGEQYF. Combining the CDR3 with reference TRBV5-5 and TRBJ2-7 gives the whole variable domain DAGVTQSPTHLIKTRGQQVTLRCSPISGHKSVSWYQQVLGQGPQFIFQYYEKEERGRGNFPDRFSARQFPNYSSELNVNALLLGDSALYLCASTLDRVLAGTGEQYFGPGTRLTVT.

This chain joins TRBV20-1 and TRBJ2-1, with 14 nucleotides matching TRBD2. The junction had 11 bases not matched to a gene; V was cut back by 3 bases and J by 7 bases. Per germline, CDR1 DFQATT and CDR2 SNEGSKA (reference sequence). This CDR3 contains 17 residues. CDR3 coding DNA: TGCAGTGCTAGCTACCCGGGACTAGCGGGAGTGGGAAATGAGCAGTTCTTC. Translating it yields CSASYPGLAGVGNEQFF.